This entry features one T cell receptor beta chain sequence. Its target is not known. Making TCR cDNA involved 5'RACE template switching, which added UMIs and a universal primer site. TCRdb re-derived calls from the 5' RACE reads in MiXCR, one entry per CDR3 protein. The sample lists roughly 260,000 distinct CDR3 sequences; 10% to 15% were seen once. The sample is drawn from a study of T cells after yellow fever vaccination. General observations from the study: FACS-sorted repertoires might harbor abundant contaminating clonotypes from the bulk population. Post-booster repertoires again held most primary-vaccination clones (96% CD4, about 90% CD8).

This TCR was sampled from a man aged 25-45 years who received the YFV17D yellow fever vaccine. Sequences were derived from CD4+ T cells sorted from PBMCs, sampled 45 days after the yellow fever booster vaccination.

Here the CDR3 reads CRGTDNYEQYF. The CDR3 nucleotides are TGCAGGGGGACGGACAACTACGAGCAGTACTTC. This rearrangement joins TRBV20-1 to TRBJ2-7, with D perhaps TRBD1 or TRBD2 (5 bases each). Germline CDR1 DFQATT, CDR2 SNEGSKA (reference sequence). The CDR3 is 11 amino acids.